This T cell receptor beta chain came from a study of blood T cell repertoires in COVID-19. As for the study in general: Italy, Spain and the United States were the sources of the convalescent and acute COVID-19 samples. Nucleic acid was either cDNA or gDNA, and it came from T cells, B-cell-depleted T cells, or PBMCs.

The germline V gene has CDR1 LNHDA and CDR2 SQIVND (reference sequence). The J segment lost 0 bases and the V segment lost 3 bases, leaving 12 bases of the junction unmatched. The CDR3 contains 19 residues. Profiling relied on immunoSEQ multiplex PCR, and the TCRdb table lists in-frame clones only, not all of them. The table records approximately 390,000 clones, about 87% of them present only once. Patients of the Seattle cohort, enrolled during active infection, were followed longitudinally. The sequencing input was peripheral blood. The origin of this receptor is an older woman with COVID-19, enrolled during active disease. This chain connects TRBV19 to TRBJ2-3, with 10 bases aligning to TRBD1. CDR3 sequence (DNA): TGTGCCAGTAGTATTAAACCGGGACAGGGGACCTCTAGCACAGATACGCAGTATTTT. Protein product: CASSIKPGQGTSSTDTQYF.